These 27 T cell receptor beta chains originate from one sample sequenced in a study of T cell responses to AZD1222 COVID-19 vaccine. TCRdb's table, derived via immunoSEQ multiplex PCR, lists solely in-frame clones and lacks some. The table includes roughly 98,000 clones, roughly 90% detected once. The sample in question was peripheral blood, obtained 28 days after the second AZD1222 dose. Receptors originate from an adult who received the AZD1222 COVID-19 vaccine.

This clone was detected a few times. The genes are TRBV7-8 and TRBJ2-3; 14 positions agree with TRBD2. Germline values: CDR1 SGHVS, CDR2 FQNEAQ. V trimming: 5 bases; J trimming: 6 bases; junction bases outside the gene matches: 10. The CDR3 totals 17 residues. In DNA, the CDR3 is TGTGCCAGCAGCCCAGGGACTAGCGGGAGAGTTTGGGATACGCAGTATTTT. It translates to CASSPGTSGRVWDTQYF.

This clone was counted a few times. V and J are TRBV5-4 and TRBJ2-2, with 9 bases matching TRBD1. Germline values: CDR1 SGHNT, CDR2 YYREEE (reference sequence). Trimming removed 4 bases from V and 1 base from J; junction bases left unmatched: 2. The CDR3 runs to 15 residues. CDR3 residues: CASSTGQGNTGELFF. DNA of the CDR3: TGTGCCAGCAGCACGGGACAGGGGAACACCGGGGAGCTGTTTTTT. The complete variable domain, with remaining parts taken from reference TRBV5-4 and TRBJ2-2, reads ETGVTQSPTHLIKTRGQQVTLRCSSQSGHNTVSWYQQALGQGPQFIFQYYREEENGRGNFPPRFSGLQFPNYSSELNVNALELDDSALYLCASSTGQGNTGELFFGEGSRLTVL.

This chain connects TRBV3-1 (or the pseudogene TRBV3-2) to TRBJ1-2; D is uncertain. This CDR3 has 13 residues. Trimming shortened V by 7 bases and J by 6 bases, and 15 bases separated the two germline ends. Germline V gives CDR1 LGHDT, CDR2 YNNKEL (reference sequence). CDR3 coding DNA: TGTGCCAGCACCCGTAGTGGGGTAGATGGCTACACCTTC. This codes for CASTRSGVDGYTF.

This chain joins TRBV2 and TRBJ1-1; D call uncertain. The germline V gene encodes CDR1 SNHLY and CDR2 FYNNEI. With 6 bases removed from V and 4 bases from J, the gap between germline ends came to 15 bases. The CDR3 covers 14 residues. CDR3 in DNA: TGTGCCAGCAGACCCACCTACCACCTCACTGAAGCTTTCTTT. It specifies CASRPTYHLTEAFF. The whole variable domain, filled in from reference TRBV2 and TRBJ1-1, reads EPEVTQTPSHQVTQMGQEVILRCVPISNHLYFYWYRQILGQKVEFLVSFYNNEISEKSEIFDDQFSVERPDGSNFTLKIRSTKLEDSAMYFCASRPTYHLTEAFFGQGTRLTVV.

The chain recombines TRBV11-2 with TRBJ1-1; 7 bases map to TRBD1. The CDR3 has 14 residues. V trimming: 1 base; J trimming: 2 bases; junction bases outside the gene matches: 1. Per germline, CDR1 SGHAT and CDR2 FQNNGV. Here the CDR3 DNA reads TGTGCCAGCAGCTTAGCAGGGGGAAACACTGAAGCTTTCTTT. Its protein is CASSLAGGNTEAFF.

This chain connects TRBV27 to TRBJ1-3; tentative D call: TRBD1 (6 bases). From germline, CDR1 is MNHEY and CDR2 SMNVEV (reference sequence). The CDR3 has 16 residues. The V gene lost 6 bases and the J gene lost 2 bases, with 17 bases spanning the gap. The CDR3 DNA reads TGTGCCAGCAGCTGGAGGGGGGGATCTACTGGAAACACCATATATTTT. This sequence encodes CASSWRGGSTGNTIYF.

This sequence joins TRBV5-1 and TRBJ2-7, with a possible D match to TRBD2 (6 bases). V lost 5 bases to trimming and J lost 6 bases, with 18 bases between them. The CDR3 consists of 14 residues. From germline, CDR1 is SGHRS and CDR2 YFSETQ. The CDR3 loop is CASSVLASSREQYF. As DNA, the CDR3 is TGCGCCAGCAGTGTGCTAGCGAGTTCTCGCGAGCAGTACTTC. Together with reference TRBV5-1 and TRBJ2-7, the CDR3 gives the full variable domain: KAGVTQTPRYLIKTRGQQVTLSCSPISGHRSVSWYQQTPGQGLQFLFEYFSETQRNKGNFPGRFSGRQFSNSRSEMNVSTLELGDSALYLCASSVLASSREQYFGPGTRLTVT.

The CDR3 DNA reads as TGTGCCACCGACCGGGACAGGGGGAATTCACCCCTCCACTTT. Protein sequence: CATDRDRGNSPLHF. The rearrangement joins TRBV6-5 to TRBJ1-6; TRBD1 matches 11 bases. V lost 10 bases to trimming and J lost 7 bases; unmatched junction nucleotides: 6. The length of the CDR3 is 14 residues. Germline V gives CDR1 MNHEY, CDR2 SVGAGI.

The chain combines TRBV2 with TRBJ1-4; maybe TRBD1 (5 bases). Germline values: CDR1 SNHLY, CDR2 FYNNEI. V was pared by 6 bases and J by 2 bases, with 10 bases between. This CDR3 is built from 14 residues. The CDR3 reads CASSQRGTNEKLFF. CDR3 sequence (DNA): TGTGCCAGCAGCCAGCGGGGGACTAATGAAAAACTGTTTTTT.

The rearrangement uses TRBV14 and TRBJ2-2; D is undetermined. V shed 2 bases and J shed 1 base, with 5 bases lying between them. This CDR3 has 14 amino acids. Germline V gene sequence: CDR1 SGHDN, CDR2 FVKESK. The CDR3 region has the DNA TGTGCCAGCAGCCAATCTGTGAACACCGGGGAGCTGTTTTTT. Amino acids: CASSQSVNTGELFF. The variable domain in full, with the rest retrieved from reference TRBV14 and TRBJ2-2, is EAGVTQFPSHSVIEKGQTVTLRCDPISGHDNLYWYRRVMGKEIKFLLHFVKESKQDESGMPNNRFLAERTGGTYSTLKVQPAELEDSGVYFCASSQSVNTGELFFGEGSRLTVL.

The chain couples TRBV7-9 to TRBJ1-1; D possibly corresponds to TRBD1 (5 bases). The CDR3 is 16 amino acids. CDR1 and CDR2 (germline): SEHNR, FQNEAQ (reference sequence). V was cut by 4 bases and J by 0 bases, with 15 bases left in between. This CDR3 reads CASSSNNDRLNTEAFF. DNA for the CDR3: TGTGCCAGCAGCTCCAACAACGACAGACTGAACACTGAAGCTTTCTTT.

The rearrangement links TRBV6-5 to TRBJ1-5; 7 bases match TRBD1. V lost 8 bases, J lost 6 bases, and 7 bases stayed unmatched. CDR3 size: 13 residues. Germline CDR1 reads MNHEY; CDR2 reads SVGAGI. CDR3 nucleotide sequence: TGTGCCAGCGGACAGGCTAGGGGTCAGCCCCAGCATTTT. Its protein is CASGQARGQPQHF.

The chain uses TRBV6-1 and TRBJ1-2; D remains unclear. The V end lost 2 bases, the J end lost 10 bases, and 17 bases lay between the germline ends. The CDR3 extends over 14 amino acids. Germline V CDR1 and CDR2: MNHNS, SASEGT. The CDR3 region is CASSEMVGQAAYTF. In DNA form, the CDR3 reads TGTGCCAGCAGTGAAATGGTTGGGCAGGCCGCCTACACCTTC.

V gene TRBV5-1 combines with J gene TRBJ2-7; tentative D call: TRBD2 (6 bases). The V end was cut by 2 bases, the J end by 3 bases, with 18 bases between. Germline CDR1 is SGHRS and CDR2 is YFSETQ. This CDR3 contains 16 residues. CDR3 sequence (DNA): TGCGCCAGCAGCTTTTCGGGGGAGGCCCTAAACTACGAGCAGTACTTC. It yields the protein CASSFSGEALNYEQYF.

This chain uses TRBV5-4 with TRBJ2-4; D is ambiguous. The CDR3 consists of 15 residues. Per the germline V gene, CDR1 is SGHNT and CDR2 is YYREEE (reference sequence). V shed 7 bases and J shed 3 bases, with 17 bases lying between them. CDR3 region: CASSEDISVKNIQYF. CDR3 in DNA: TGTGCCAGCTCCGAAGACATTTCAGTCAAAAACATTCAGTACTTC.

This clone was picked up one time. The CDR3 reads CAWMNAGNTIYF. CDR3 sequence (DNA): TGTGCCTGGATGAACGCTGGAAACACCATATATTTT. The chain is built from TRBV30 and TRBJ1-3; D call uncertain. Germline-derived CDR1 and CDR2 are GTSNPN and SVGIG (reference sequence). V was shortened by 4 bases and J by 2 bases, with 6 bases between the two germline ends. The CDR3 length is 12 residues.

CDR3: CASSSNSDNEQFF. CDR3 DNA: TGTGCCAGCAGCTCGAACAGCGACAATGAGCAGTTCTTC. The chain is built from TRBV5-5 and TRBJ2-1; unclear D gene. Germline CDR1 SGHKS, CDR2 YYEKEE (reference sequence). Trimming removed 3 bases at V and 5 bases at J, with 9 bases between. The CDR3 is 13 residues long.

This clone was recorded only once. Here the CDR3 DNA reads TGTGCCAGTAGTATAGGAGTAGGGACAAGAAGCAATCAGCCCCAGCATTTT. It translates to CASSIGVGTRSNQPQHF. The chain uses TRBV19 and TRBJ1-5; weak D call: TRBD1 (6 bases). Germline values: CDR1 LNHDA, CDR2 SQIVND (reference sequence). V lost 1 base and J lost 1, with 14 bases in between. CDR3 length: 17 residues. The variable domain in full, completed from reference TRBV19 and TRBJ1-5, reads DGGITQSPKYLFRKEGQNVTLSCEQNLNHDAMYWYRQDPGQGLRLIYYSQIVNDFQKGDIAEGYSVSREKKESFPLTVTSAQKNPTAFYLCASSIGVGTRSNQPQHFGDGTRLSIL.

This chain links TRBV9 with TRBJ2-7; 8 bases map to TRBD2. CDR1 is SGDLS, CDR2 YYNGEE, per germline. This CDR3 is built from 14 residues. V lost 3 bases, J lost 6 bases, and 8 bases stayed unmatched. CDR3 DNA: TGTGCCAGCAGCGCGGGGACTAGTCTATCCGAGCAGTACTTC. This gives the protein CASSAGTSLSEQYF.

This rearrangement joins TRBV3-1 (or the pseudogene TRBV3-2) to TRBJ2-1; 9 bases agree with TRBD2. The germline V gene has CDR1 LGHDT and CDR2 YNNKEL (reference sequence). The CDR3 contains 17 residues. After removal of 4 bases from V and 8 bases from J, the junction contained 15 bases not matched to a gene. The CDR3 nucleotides read TGTGCCAGCAGCCTGGGACTAGCCGGGAGAGGACGAGATGAGCAGTTCTTC. Translation: CASSLGLAGRGRDEQFF.

This clone was counted once. The gene calls are TRBV7-6 and TRBJ2-1; 8 bases match TRBD2. CDR3 length equals 15 residues. Germline lookup yields CDR1 SGHVS and CDR2 FNYEAQ. The trim removed 3 bases at V and 4 bases at J, leaving 5 bases unmatched. The CDR3 nucleotides read TGTGCCAGCAGCTTGGGTAGCGGGACTTACAATGAGCAGTTCTTC. Protein sequence: CASSLGSGTYNEQFF.

This chain connects TRBV19 to TRBJ1-1; no reliable D call. CDR1 and CDR2 from the germline V gene are LNHDA and SQIVND (reference sequence). With 3 bases removed from V and 7 bases from J, the gap between germline ends came to 12 bases. The CDR3 totals 13 residues. DNA of the CDR3: TGTGCCAGTAGTATTTGGAGGACCGGTGAAGCTTTCTTT. Its translation is CASSIWRTGEAFF.

The chain combines TRBV30 with TRBJ2-7; D possibly corresponds to TRBD1 (5 bases). The CDR3 totals 12 residues. CDR1 is GTSNPN, CDR2 SVGIG, per germline (reference sequence). Deletions cut 2 bases from V and 6 bases from J, with 11 bases between. CDR3 amino acids: CAWSLTGTEQYF. The CDR3 nucleotides read TGTGCCTGGAGTTTAACAGGCACCGAGCAGTACTTC.

The chain employs TRBV6-6 and TRBJ1-3; D is uncertain. Germline V CDR1 and CDR2: MNHNY, SVGAGI (reference sequence). Trimming took off 0 bases at V and 9 bases at J, with 15 bases between the two ends. This CDR3 is 15 amino acids long. CDR3 protein: CASSYSINIRSTIYF. The CDR3 DNA follows: TGTGCCAGCAGTTACTCGATCAACATTCGGAGCACCATATATTTT.

This rearrangement joins TRBV30 to TRBJ2-3; 15 bases are a match to TRBD2. The V and J ends lost 3 bases and 5 bases, in that order; junction bases with no gene match: 6. The CDR3 spans 16 residues. Germline loops: CDR1 GTSNPN, CDR2 SVGIG (reference sequence). CDR3 protein: CAWRAGLAGGGDTQYF. CDR3 nucleotide sequence: TGTGCCTGGAGGGCGGGACTAGCGGGAGGTGGAGATACGCAGTATTTT.

The chain employs TRBV3-1 (or the pseudogene TRBV3-2) and TRBJ1-1, with D possibly TRBD1 on 5 matching bases. CDR1 LGHDT and CDR2 YNNKEL come from the germline V gene (reference sequence). Deletions cut 2 bases from V and 2 bases from J, with 15 bases between. CDR3 length equals 16 residues. This CDR3 is CASSQYVGTVNTEAFF. CDR3 coding DNA: TGTGCCAGCAGCCAATACGTCGGGACGGTAAACACTGAAGCTTTCTTT.

The sample holds one count of this clone. The CDR3 coding sequence is TGCGCCAGCAGCCACCCAGGGGGCAATCAGCCCCAGCATTTT. Translation: CASSHPGGNQPQHF. The chain joins TRBV4-1 to TRBJ1-5, with D perhaps TRBD1 (6 bases). The ends were cut back, 3 bases at V and 2 bases at J, with 8 bases in the middle. The CDR3 has 14 amino acids. Germline V gene data show CDR1 as MGHRA and CDR2 as YSYEKL.